The 8 T cell receptor beta chains below were found in one sample sequenced in a study of tumor-infiltrating lymphocytes in primary liver carcinoma. A primer in the constant region served to generate TCR beta cDNA from about 480 ng of total RNA. Modified slightly, ARM-PCR produced TCR beta libraries over three nested multiplex PCR rounds. TRBV1-TRBV30 forward primers paired with a C-beta reverse primer were used in the first two PCR rounds, which ran roughly 10 cycles each. TCRdb re-derived calls from the multiplex PCR reads in MiXCR, one entry per CDR3 protein. The sample lists 25,000 to 30,000 distinct CDR3 sequences; about 73% were seen once. Scientists recovered RNA and DNA together from roughly 20-30 mg of unsorted bulk tissue. Sequencing input: liver tumor tissue from sampling region 3. Noted subset: tumor region T3, left-lateral pole. The receptors stem from a man in his forties with primary liver carcinoma and hepatitis B virus infection.

This chain links TRBV10-3 with TRBJ2-2; D not resolved. CDR1 ENHRY and CDR2 SYGVKD come from the germline V gene. V gave up 1 base and J gave up 9 bases, with 21 bases separating them. The CDR3 has 17 amino acids. The CDR3 nucleotides are TGTGCCATCAGTGAGTTGGAAGCCGGGCCAGACAACAGGGAGCTGTTTTTT. Protein: CAISELEAGPDNRELFF.

The chain links TRBV10-3 to TRBJ2-2; 7 nucleotides match TRBD2. CDR3 size: 14 residues. J gave up 13 bases and V 6 bases, and 14 bases lay outside the gene matches. From germline, CDR1 is ENHRY and CDR2 SYGVKD. The CDR3: CAIRERDETGVLFF. The CDR3 DNA sequence: TGTGCCATCAGGGAGCGGGACGAAACCGGAGTGCTGTTTTTT.

The chain uses TRBV19 and TRBJ2-7; 7 bases are shared with TRBD2. Germline-derived CDR1 and CDR2 are LNHDA and SQIVND (reference sequence). The V and J ends lost 1 base and 3 bases, in that order; junction bases with no gene match: 6. This CDR3 spans 15 amino acids. CDR3 loop: CASSIVLADYYEQYF. DNA for the CDR3: TGTGCCAGTAGTATAGTTCTAGCGGACTACTACGAGCAGTACTTC.

The gene calls are TRBV11-2 and TRBJ1-2; no clear D gene. Germline lookup yields CDR1 SGHAT and CDR2 FQNNGV. V was pared by 5 bases and J by 1 base, with 8 bases between. The CDR3 runs 13 residues. The CDR3 spells CASSPFHNYGYTF. The DNA for the CDR3 is TGTGCCAGCAGCCCGTTCCATAACTATGGCTACACCTTC.

With regard to this clonotype: Sequence at one end of the junction differs from germline and may be a read error. The chain carries TRBV4-2 and TRBJ1-2, with D perhaps matching TRBD1 (6 bases). The CDR3 is made up of 15 amino acids. The germline CDR1 and CDR2 sequences are LGHNA and YNFKEQ. The CDR3 loop is CASSQDVGRGGGYTF. The CDR3 DNA sequence: TGTGCCAGCAGTCAAGATGTGGGCAGGGGCGGTGGCTACACCTTC.

Remarks on this clonotype: Mismatch with germline at one junction end may stem from a read error. The gene calls are TRBV5-6 and TRBJ2-5; D is unresolved. Germline loops: CDR1 SGHDT, CDR2 YYEEEE. CDR3 length: 16 residues. The CDR3 sequence: CVSSLHQLGGRETLYF. CDR3 coding DNA: TGTGTCAGCAGCTTGCATCAACTCGGCGGCCGAGAGACCCTGTACTTC.

This clonotype was recorded only once. The rearrangement uses TRBV11-2 and TRBJ2-5; possible D gene TRBD2, 6 bases. CDR3 size: 16 residues. Germline values: CDR1 SGHAT, CDR2 FQNNGV. Trimming took off 6 bases at V and 14 bases at J, with 31 bases between the two ends. CDR3 sequence: CASSQTPGGGKETHYF. The CDR3, as DNA: TGTGCCAGCAGTCAAACTCCTGGTGGGGGGAAAGAGACGCACTACTTC.

The chain recombines TRBV6-5 with TRBJ2-5, with D possibly matching TRBD2 (6 bases). Deletions cut 2 bases from V and 5 bases from J, with 12 bases between. This CDR3 is 14 amino acids long. Germline V gives CDR1 MNHEY, CDR2 SVGAGI. CDR3 sequence (DNA): TGTGCCAGCAGTTACGGAGGGATCTATGAGACCCAGTACTTC. It yields the protein CASSYGGIYETQYF.